Listed below are T cell receptor beta chains from one sample, sequenced in a study of cytomegalovirus exposure and HLA in healthy donors. TCRdb's table, derived via immunoSEQ multiplex PCR, lists solely in-frame clones and lacks some. This table holds some 150,000 clones, roughly four fifths found once. Sequencing input: PBMCs. The receptor set was obtained from a woman between 45 and 65 years old in good health and CMV-seropositive. Each CDR3 is given without its conserved first and last residue. Size tells how often a clone was seen (once, few, many) or the class of an expanded clone, and some rows leave it out.

V	size	CDR3
TRBV5-4	.	ASSLGGGVEAF
TRBV5-1	.	ASSSGGGDYGYT
TRBV5-4	.	ASSSADGGTDTQY
TRBV4-1	.	ASSQGLLAGLGEQY
TRBV6-5	.	ASKGDHNEQF
TRBV6-6	.	ASSYRGGTNEKLF
TRBV18	.	ASSPPRGQGNTEAF
TRBV5-1	once	ASSLITGGTNEKLF
TRBV5-1	.	ASSLTGRNAEAF
TRBV14	.	ASTTPTGQGSEKLF
TRBV28	.	ASSRGGELF
TRBV28	once	ASSFFRVVGTDTQY
TRBV27	once	ASSFNRQYQMSGANVLT
TRBV6-6	.	ASETAGANTGELF
TRBV2	.	ASSLAGTDEQY
TRBV6-5	.	ASSHQDYGYT
TRBV28	.	ASSARGTSSQPQH
TRBV11-2	.	ASSSGQGFSGNTIY
TRBV18	.	ASSPEGYYGYT
TRBV4-2	.	ASSQALEQY
TRBV14	.	ASSRHGQGDEKLF
TRBV10-3	.	AISGTGSSGNTIY
TRBV27	.	ASSLSHSLGQDQTQY
TRBV28	.	ASSSTGAYEQY
TRBV10-3	.	AISESLAGFHEQY
TRBV30	.	AWSVLGTGGGFYGYT
TRBV29-1	.	SVGGLRVTEAF
TRBV29-1	.	SVEGPRGRGHTEAF
TRBV11-2	.	ASSLRQGRSTGELF
TRBV30	.	AWSKTPTWEAF
TRBV6-1	.	ASSEGVNEKLF
TRBV19	.	ASSISGPQAPYEQY
TRBV29-1	few	SVRGGYGYT
TRBV6-5	.	ASGRPEGNQPQH
TRBV6-1	.	ASRWTETYGYT
TRBV7-7	.	ASSSAGGNEQY
TRBV27	.	ASSLSNPGTGSSF
TRBV11-2	.	ASRGLAGLSGEQY
TRBV7-9	.	ASSNSGGNEQF
TRBV27	.	ASALLGGTVTEAF
TRBV29-1	once	SVEGQANYGYT
TRBV7-6	few	ASSFRTKTYEQY
TRBV19	once	ATSSVGGGYEQY
TRBV10-3	.	AIRDEGDGYQPQH
TRBV4-1	.	ASSQDPIAGGRVEQY
TRBV5-5	.	ASSILYEQY
TRBV30	.	AWNLYRLAGEDTQY
TRBV5-1	.	ASSLTGGTQPQH
TRBV6-1	.	ASSEDYRGTEAF
TRBV7-2	.	ASSLAVTEKGYT